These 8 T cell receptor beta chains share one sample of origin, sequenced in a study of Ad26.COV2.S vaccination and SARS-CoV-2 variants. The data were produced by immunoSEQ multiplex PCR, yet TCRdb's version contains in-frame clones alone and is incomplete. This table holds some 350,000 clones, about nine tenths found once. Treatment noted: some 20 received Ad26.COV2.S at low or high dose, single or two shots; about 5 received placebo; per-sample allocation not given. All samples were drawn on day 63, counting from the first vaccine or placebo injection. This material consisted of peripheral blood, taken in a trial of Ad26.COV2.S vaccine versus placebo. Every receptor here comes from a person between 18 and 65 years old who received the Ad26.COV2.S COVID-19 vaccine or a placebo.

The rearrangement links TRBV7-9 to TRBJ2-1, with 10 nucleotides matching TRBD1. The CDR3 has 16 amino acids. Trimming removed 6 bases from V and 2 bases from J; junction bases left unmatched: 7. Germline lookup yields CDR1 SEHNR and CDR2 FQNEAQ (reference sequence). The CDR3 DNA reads TGTGCCAGCAGTCGAGTTGACAGGGGGCCCTACAATGAGCAGTTCTTC. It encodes CASSRVDRGPYNEQFF.

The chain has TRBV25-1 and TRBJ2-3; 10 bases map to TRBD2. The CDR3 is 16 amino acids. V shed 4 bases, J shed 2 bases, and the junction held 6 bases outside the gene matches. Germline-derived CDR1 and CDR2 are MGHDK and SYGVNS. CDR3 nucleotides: TGTGCCAGCAGTGGAGGACTAGCGGAAAACACAGATACGCAGTATTTT. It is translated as CASSGGLAENTDTQYF.

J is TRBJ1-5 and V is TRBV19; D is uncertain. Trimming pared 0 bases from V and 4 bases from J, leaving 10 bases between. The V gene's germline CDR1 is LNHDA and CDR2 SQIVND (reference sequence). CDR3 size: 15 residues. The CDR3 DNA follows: TGTGCCAGTAGTATAGACGACGGCCTGAATCAGCCCCAGCATTTT. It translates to CASSIDDGLNQPQHF.

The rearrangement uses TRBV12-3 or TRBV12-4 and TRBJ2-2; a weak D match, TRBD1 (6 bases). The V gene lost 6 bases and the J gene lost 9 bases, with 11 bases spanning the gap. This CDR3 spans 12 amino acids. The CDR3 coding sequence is TGTGCCAGCAGGCGACAGGTCTGGGAGCTGTTTTTT. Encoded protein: CASRRQVWELFF.

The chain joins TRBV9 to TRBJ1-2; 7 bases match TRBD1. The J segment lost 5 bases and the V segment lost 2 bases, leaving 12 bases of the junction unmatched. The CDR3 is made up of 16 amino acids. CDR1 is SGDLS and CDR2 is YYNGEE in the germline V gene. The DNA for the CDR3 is TGTGCCAGCAGCGTTTCTGAGGGGGCAAAAGTATATGGCTACACCTTC. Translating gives CASSVSEGAKVYGYTF.

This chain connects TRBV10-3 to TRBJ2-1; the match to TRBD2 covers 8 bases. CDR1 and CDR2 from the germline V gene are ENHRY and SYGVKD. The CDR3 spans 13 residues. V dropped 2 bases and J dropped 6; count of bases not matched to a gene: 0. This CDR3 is CAISEGTSNEQFF. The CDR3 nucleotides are TGTGCCATCAGTGAGGGGACTAGCAATGAGCAGTTCTTC.

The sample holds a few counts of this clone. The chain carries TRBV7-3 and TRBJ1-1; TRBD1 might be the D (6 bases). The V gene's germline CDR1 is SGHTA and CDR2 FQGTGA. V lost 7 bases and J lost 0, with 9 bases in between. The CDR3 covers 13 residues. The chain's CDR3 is CASIAGVNTEAFF. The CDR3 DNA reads TGTGCCAGCATCGCAGGGGTGAACACTGAAGCTTTCTTT.

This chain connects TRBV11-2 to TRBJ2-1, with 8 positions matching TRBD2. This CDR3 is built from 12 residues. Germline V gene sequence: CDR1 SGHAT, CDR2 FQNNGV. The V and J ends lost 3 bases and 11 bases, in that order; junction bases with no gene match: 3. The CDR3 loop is CASSLTSAKQFF. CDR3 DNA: TGTGCCAGCAGCTTGACTAGCGCCAAGCAGTTCTTC. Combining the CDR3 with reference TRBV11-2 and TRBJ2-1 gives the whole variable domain EAGVAQSPRYKIIEKRQSVAFWCNPISGHATLYWYQQILGQGPKLLIQFQNNGVVDDSQLPKDRFSAERLKGVDSTLKIQPAKLEDSAVYLCASSLTSAKQFFGPGTRLTVL.